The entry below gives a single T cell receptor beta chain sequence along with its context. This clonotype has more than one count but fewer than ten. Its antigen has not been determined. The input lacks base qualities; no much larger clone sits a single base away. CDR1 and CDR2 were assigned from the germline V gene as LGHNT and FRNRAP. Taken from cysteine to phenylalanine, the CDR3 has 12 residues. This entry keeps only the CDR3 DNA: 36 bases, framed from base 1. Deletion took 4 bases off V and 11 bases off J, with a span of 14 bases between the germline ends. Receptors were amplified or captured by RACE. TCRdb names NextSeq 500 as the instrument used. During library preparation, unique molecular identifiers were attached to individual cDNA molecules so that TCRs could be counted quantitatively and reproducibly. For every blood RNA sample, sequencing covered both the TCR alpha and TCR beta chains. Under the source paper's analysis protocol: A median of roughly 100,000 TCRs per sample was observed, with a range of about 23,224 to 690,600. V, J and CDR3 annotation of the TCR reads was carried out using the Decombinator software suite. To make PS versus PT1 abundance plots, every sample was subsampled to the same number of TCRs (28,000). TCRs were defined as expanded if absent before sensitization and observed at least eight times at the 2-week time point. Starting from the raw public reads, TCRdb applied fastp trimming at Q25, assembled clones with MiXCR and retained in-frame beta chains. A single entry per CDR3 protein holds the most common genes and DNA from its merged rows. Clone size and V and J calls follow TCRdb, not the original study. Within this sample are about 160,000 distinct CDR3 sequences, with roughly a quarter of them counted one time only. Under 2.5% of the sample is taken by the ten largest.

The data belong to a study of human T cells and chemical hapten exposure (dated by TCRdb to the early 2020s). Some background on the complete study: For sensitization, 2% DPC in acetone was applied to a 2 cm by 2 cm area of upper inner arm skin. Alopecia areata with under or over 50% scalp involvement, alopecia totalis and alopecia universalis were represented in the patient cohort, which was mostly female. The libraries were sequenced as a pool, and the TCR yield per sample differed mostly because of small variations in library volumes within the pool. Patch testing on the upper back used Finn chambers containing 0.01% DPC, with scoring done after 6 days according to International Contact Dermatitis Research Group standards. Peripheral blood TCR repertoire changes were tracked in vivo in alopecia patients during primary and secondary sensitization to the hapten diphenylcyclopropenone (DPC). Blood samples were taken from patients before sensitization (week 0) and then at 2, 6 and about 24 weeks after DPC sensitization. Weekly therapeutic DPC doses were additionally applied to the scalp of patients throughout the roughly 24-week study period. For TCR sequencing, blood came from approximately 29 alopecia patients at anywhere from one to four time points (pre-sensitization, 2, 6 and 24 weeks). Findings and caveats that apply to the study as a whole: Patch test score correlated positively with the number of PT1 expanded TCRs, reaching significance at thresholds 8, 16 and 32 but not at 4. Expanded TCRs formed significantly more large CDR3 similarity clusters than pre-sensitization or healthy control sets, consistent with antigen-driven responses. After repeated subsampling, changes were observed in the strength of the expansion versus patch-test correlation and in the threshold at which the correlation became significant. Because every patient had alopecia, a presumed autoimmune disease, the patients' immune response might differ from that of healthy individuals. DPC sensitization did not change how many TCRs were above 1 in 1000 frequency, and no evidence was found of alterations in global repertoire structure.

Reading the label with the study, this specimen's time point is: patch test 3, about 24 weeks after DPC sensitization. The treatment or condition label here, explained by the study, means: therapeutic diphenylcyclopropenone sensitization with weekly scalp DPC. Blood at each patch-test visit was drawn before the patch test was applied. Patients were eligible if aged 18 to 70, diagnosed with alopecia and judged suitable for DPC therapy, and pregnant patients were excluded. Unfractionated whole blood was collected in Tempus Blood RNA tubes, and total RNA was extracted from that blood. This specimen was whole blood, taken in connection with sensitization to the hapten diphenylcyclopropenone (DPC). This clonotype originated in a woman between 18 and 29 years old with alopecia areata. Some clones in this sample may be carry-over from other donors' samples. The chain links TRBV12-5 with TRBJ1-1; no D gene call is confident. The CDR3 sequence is CASGSETVGAFF. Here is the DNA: TGTGCTAGTGGTTCGGAGACGGTTGGGGCTTTCTTT.